This entry lists 32 T cell receptor beta chains sequenced from one sample in a study of breast tumors, draining lymph nodes, adjacent tissues. The lymph nodes were axillary draining lymph nodes from breast cancer patients. TCRdb fed the multiplex PCR reads into MiXCR, producing one record per CDR3 protein. Among more than 250,000 distinct CDR3 sequences listed, around 31% were seen once. The sequenced sample consisted of axillary lymph node tissue. Every receptor here comes from a female donor with breast cancer. Some clones in this sample may be carry-over from other donors' samples.

This clonotype was detected ten times or more. The chain is built from TRBV24-1 and TRBJ2-3; D gene unclear. Germline loops: CDR1 KGHDR, CDR2 SFDVKD. CDR3 length: 16 residues. Trimming took off 3 bases at V and 0 bases at J, with 12 bases between the two ends. CDR3: CATSDGVKGSTDTQYF. In nucleotides, the CDR3 is TGTGCCACCAGTGATGGGGTAAAAGGAAGCACAGATACGCAGTATTTT.

This clonotype was seen at least ten times. The V gene is TRBV19, the J gene TRBJ1-5; perhaps TRBD1 as D (6 bases). Per the germline V gene, CDR1 is LNHDA and CDR2 is SQIVND (reference sequence). The CDR3 spans 15 residues. V was clipped by 8 bases and J by 5 bases, with 19 bases between them. The CDR3 sequence is CASQVSGTRHQPQHF. CDR3 coding DNA: TGTGCCAGTCAAGTGTCCGGGACACGCCATCAGCCCCAGCATTTT.

The V and J genes are TRBV25-1 and TRBJ1-5; D possibly corresponds to TRBD1 (5 bases). CDR3 length equals 15 residues. Per the germline V gene, CDR1 is MGHDK and CDR2 is SYGVNS. V lost 4 bases and J lost 7, with 17 bases in between. CDR3 loop: CASSARGRADQPQHF. Here the CDR3 DNA reads TGTGCCAGCAGTGCTAGGGGCAGGGCGGACCAGCCCCAGCATTTT.

About this clonotype: Given the absence of the conserved phenylalanine or tryptophan at the CDR3 end, a read error is likely. The chain carries TRBV19 and TRBJ1-3, with TRBD1 identical over 9 bases. There are 12 residues in the CDR3. Unmatched junction bases numbered 3, after V lost 11 bases and J lost 4 bases. Looked up from germline, CDR1 is LNHDA and CDR2 is SQIVND (reference sequence). The CDR3 loop reads CAAGTGGNTIYS. CDR3 sequence (DNA): TGTGCCGCCGGGACAGGGGGAAACACCATATATTCT.

Points on this clonotype: One base away lies a much larger clone, so this may be a sequencing read error. The chain joins TRBV5-5 to TRBJ2-7; 8 nucleotides line up with TRBD1. Germline CDR1 SGHKS, CDR2 YYEKEE (reference sequence). This CDR3 is built from 15 residues. V was pared by 3 bases and J by 2 bases, with 7 bases of the junction left unmatched. CDR3: CASSWTTGATYEQYF. DNA of the CDR3: TGTGCCAGCAGCTGGACGACAGGGGCGACCTACGAGCAGTACTTC. Drawing the rest from reference TRBV5-5 and TRBJ2-7, the complete variable domain is DAGVTQSPTHLIKTRGQQVTLRCSPISGHKSVSWYQQVLGQGPQFIFQYYEKEERGRGNFPDRFSARQFPNYSSELNVNALLLGDSALYLCASSWTTGATYEQYFGPGTRLTVT.

CDR3 region: CASRTPGQGNYGYTF. The CDR3 DNA is TGTGCCAGCAGGACCCCGGGACAGGGAAACTATGGCTACACCTTC. This rearrangement joins TRBV28 to TRBJ1-2; 9 bases are shared with TRBD1. The CDR3 is made up of 15 amino acids. J was trimmed by 2 bases and V by 6 bases; bases with no gene match: 7. Germline V CDR1 and CDR2: MDHEN, SYDVKM.

This clonotype was recorded many times. The chain has TRBV20-1 and TRBJ1-4; D is ambiguous. Trimming shortened V by 3 bases and J by 7 bases, and 3 bases separated the two germline ends. CDR1 DFQATT and CDR2 SNEGSKA come from the germline V gene (reference sequence). The CDR3 loop spans 10 amino acids. The CDR3 region has the DNA TGCAGTGCTAGCTTTGAAAAACTGTTTTTT. Translation gives CSASFEKLFF.

Remarks on this clonotype: This may arise from a read error, as a much more abundant clone is one base away. The rearrangement joins TRBV19 to TRBJ2-5; D perhaps matches TRBD1 (6 bases). The length of the CDR3 is 15 residues. CDR1 is LNHDA and CDR2 is SQIVND in the germline V gene (reference sequence). For the CDR3, the DNA is TGTGCCGGTAGTATAGAAGGACAGTTACAAGAGACCCAGTACTTC. The encoded protein is CAGSIEGQLQETQYF.

This clonotype was counted many times. V is TRBV28 and J is TRBJ2-3; D perhaps matches TRBD1 (6 bases). Trimming shortened V by 8 bases and J by 3 bases, and 12 bases separated the two germline ends. This CDR3 spans 13 amino acids. Germline assignment: CDR1 MDHEN and CDR2 SYDVKM. CDR3 residues: CASGTTDTDTQYF. The CDR3 DNA reads as TGTGCCAGCGGGACAACCGATACAGATACGCAGTATTTT.

This clonotype was seen more than once but under ten times. It may be a read error: a sequence one base away is much more abundant. This is likely a read error, given that the CDR3 carries no conserved phenylalanine or tryptophan at its end. The chain links TRBV7-9 to TRBJ1-2, with D tentatively TRBD1 (6 bases). CDR1 SEHNR and CDR2 FQNEAQ come from the germline V gene (reference sequence). This CDR3 has 14 amino acids. The V gene lost 5 bases and the J gene lost 4 bases, with 14 bases spanning the gap. CDR3 amino acids: CASSTTDRFYGYTL. The CDR3 DNA reads TGTGCCAGCAGCACCACGGACAGATTCTATGGCTACACCCTC.

Remarks on this clonotype: This sequence may be a read error, since a much larger clone differs from it by one base. The gene calls are TRBV9 and TRBJ2-1; TRBD2 agrees at 11 bases. This CDR3 has 14 residues. CDR1 and CDR2 from the germline V gene are SGDLS and YYNGEE. DNA of the CDR3: TGTGCCAGCGCGACTAGCGGGACCCTCAATGAGCAGTCCTTC. Its translation is CASATSGTLNEQSF.

On this clonotype itself: A much larger clone sits a single nucleotide away, making a read error possible. The chain is built from TRBV20-1 and TRBJ2-7; tentative D call: TRBD2 (5 bases). Germline V lookup: CDR1 DFQATT, CDR2 SNEGSKA (reference sequence). The CDR3 sequence is 14 residues long. V lost 1 base to trimming and J lost 2 bases, with 12 bases between them. CDR3 region: CSARAGRITYEQYF. DNA of the CDR3: TGCAGTGCTAGAGCGGGGAGAATCACCTACGAGCAGTACTTC.

Many counts were recorded for this clonotype. The chain links TRBV25-1 to TRBJ2-1, with 7 bases matching TRBD2. V dropped 7 bases and J dropped 7; count of bases not matched to a gene: 4. The CDR3 is made up of 12 amino acids. From germline, CDR1 is MGHDK and CDR2 SYGVNS. CDR3: CASKREGNEQFF. The CDR3 DNA reads as TGTGCCAGCAAGCGGGAAGGGAATGAGCAGTTCTTC.

Many counts were recorded for this clonotype. V and J are TRBV6-6 and TRBJ2-7; no reliable D call. The CDR3 covers 14 residues. In germline, CDR1 is MNHNY, CDR2 SVGAGI (reference sequence). V was clipped by 0 bases and J by 0 bases, with 6 bases between them. DNA of the CDR3: TGTGCCAGCAGTTACTCGGTCTTCTCCTACGAGCAGTACTTC. Its translation is CASSYSVFSYEQYF.

Many counts were recorded for this clonotype. This rearrangement joins TRBV6-5 to TRBJ2-3; the match to TRBD1 covers 7 bases. Looked up from germline, CDR1 is MNHEY and CDR2 is SVGAGI. The V and J ends lost 10 bases and 3 bases, in that order; junction bases with no gene match: 7. The CDR3 covers 13 residues. CDR3 in amino acids: CAIRKGQTDTQYF. In DNA form, the CDR3 reads TGTGCCATCAGAAAGGGACAGACAGATACGCAGTATTTT.

The table lists this clonotype with many counts. CDR3 coding DNA: TGTGCCATCAGTGTTGGGGAGACCCAGTACTTC. It encodes CAISVGETQYF. V gene TRBV10-3 combines with J gene TRBJ2-5; no clear D gene. The CDR3 has 11 amino acids. In germline, CDR1 is ENHRY, CDR2 SYGVKD. Trimming took off 4 bases at V and 5 bases at J, with 5 bases between the two ends.

Many counts were recorded for this clonotype. The chain is built from TRBV5-8 and TRBJ2-6, with D possibly TRBD1 on 7 matching bases. The germline CDR1 and CDR2 sequences are SGHTS and YDEGEE. The CDR3 extends over 18 amino acids. V was cut by 4 bases and J by 1 base, with 18 bases left in between. The DNA for the CDR3 is TGTGCCAGCAGCGTGGTGTCAGGGGGGCAGTCTGGGGCCAACGTCCTGACTTTC. Translated, it gives CASSVVSGGQSGANVLTF.

This clonotype was observed a handful of times. J is TRBJ1-2 and V is TRBV30; D is ambiguous. Germline lookup yields CDR1 GTSNPN and CDR2 SVGIG (reference sequence). V lost 3 bases and J lost 4, with 12 bases in between. This CDR3 has 13 residues. The CDR3 bases are TGTGCCTGGAGCCCCCGGGAGTCCTATGGCTACACCTTC. This encodes CAWSPRESYGYTF.

This clonotype was seen at least ten times. The chain combines TRBV7-9 with TRBJ2-1, with TRBD1 matching over 7 bases. The CDR3 spans 13 residues. With 4 bases clipped from V and 5 bases from J, the junction kept 2 bases outside the gene matches. Germline V gives CDR1 SEHNR, CDR2 FQNEAQ (reference sequence). Written as DNA, the CDR3 is TGTGCCAGCAGCTGGACAGGCGACAATGAGCAGTTCTTC. Its translation is CASSWTGDNEQFF.

This chain uses TRBV25-1 with TRBJ2-5; 11 nucleotides agree with TRBD2. There are 20 residues in the CDR3. Trimming at V came to 4 bases and at J to 0 bases, leaving 16 bases not matched to a gene. Germline CDR1 is MGHDK and CDR2 is SYGVNS. The CDR3 spells CASSVGAGLAGGYYQETQYF. CDR3 sequence (DNA): TGTGCCAGCAGTGTGGGGGCGGGGCTAGCGGGAGGCTACTACCAAGAGACCCAGTACTTC.

Many counts were recorded for this clonotype. The V gene is TRBV27, the J gene TRBJ1-6; D is undetermined. V lost 7 bases and J lost 6, with 13 bases in between. Germline V lookup: CDR1 MNHEY, CDR2 SMNVEV (reference sequence). There are 14 residues in the CDR3. The CDR3 bases are TGTGCCAGCACTAGAGAATGGGGTAATTCACCCCTCCACTTT. Encoded protein: CASTREWGNSPLHF.

This CDR3 is CASSFGQDYTEAFF. In nucleotides, the CDR3 is TGTGCCAGCAGCTTTGGACAGGACTACACTGAAGCTTTCTTT. The chain is built from TRBV7-9 and TRBJ1-1; 7 positions match TRBD1. J was trimmed by 3 bases and V by 3 bases; bases with no gene match: 4. This CDR3 is 14 amino acids long. Germline V CDR1 and CDR2: SEHNR, FQNEAQ (reference sequence).

About this clonotype: A read error may explain this, as a much larger clone is one base away. V is TRBV7-9 and J is TRBJ2-6, with D maybe TRBD1 (5 bases). The germline gives CDR1 SEHNR, CDR2 FQNEAQ (reference sequence). This CDR3 has 15 residues. DNA of the CDR3: TGTGCCAGCAGCCTGACCATCTCTGGGGCCAACGTCCTGCCTTTC. Its protein is CASSLTISGANVLPF.

This clonotype was seen at least ten times. The chain recombines TRBV19 with TRBJ2-1; 8 bases are a match to TRBD2. The V gene end was trimmed by 5 bases and the J gene end by 2 bases; junction bases not matched to a gene: 11. From germline, CDR1 is LNHDA and CDR2 SQIVND (reference sequence). The CDR3 extends over 17 amino acids. The CDR3 here is CASSPPIREGPYNEQFF. For the CDR3, the DNA is TGTGCCAGTAGTCCCCCCATACGGGAGGGACCCTACAATGAGCAGTTCTTC.

This clonotype was seen at least ten times. V gene TRBV29-1 combines with J gene TRBJ1-2, with 8 nucleotides matching TRBD1. The CDR3 is 14 amino acids. The V and J ends lost 7 bases and 2 bases, in that order; junction bases with no gene match: 9. Germline-derived CDR1 and CDR2 are SQVTM and ANQGSEA. The DNA of the CDR3 is TGCAGCGCGGAGACAGGGGTCAGCAACTATGGCTACACCTTC. Its translation: CSAETGVSNYGYTF.

This clonotype was observed many times. J is TRBJ1-4 and V is TRBV19; 7 bases line up with TRBD1. Trimming cost V 0 bases and J 4 bases; bases outside gene matches: 11. There are 18 residues in the CDR3. Germline V gene sequence: CDR1 LNHDA, CDR2 SQIVND (reference sequence). The CDR3 nucleotides read TGTGCCAGTAGTATAGATCAAGAGGGACAGCCAGATAATGAAAAACTGTTTTTT. Translation: CASSIDQEGQPDNEKLFF.

The gene calls are TRBV9 and TRBJ1-1; the D gene is possibly TRBD1 (5 bases). Trimming pared 0 bases from V and 5 bases from J, leaving 8 bases between. This CDR3 is built from 13 residues. Germline assignment: CDR1 SGDLS and CDR2 YYNGEE. The chain's CDR3 is CASSVGGWTEAFF. For the CDR3, the DNA is TGTGCCAGCAGCGTAGGGGGGTGGACTGAAGCTTTCTTT.

This clonotype was seen just once. The chain employs TRBV29-1 and TRBJ2-7; the match to TRBD1 covers 9 bases. Germline trimming cut 8 bases from V and 7 bases from J; bases unmatched to any gene: 12. The CDR3 length is 13 residues. CDR1 SQVTM and CDR2 ANQGSEA come from the germline V gene. The CDR3 is CSLATGTGREQYF. CDR3 DNA sequence: TGCAGCTTAGCAACCGGGACAGGGCGTGAGCAGTACTTC.

This clonotype showed up many times. The chain is built from TRBV7-9 and TRBJ1-2; D gene unclear. The germline V gene encodes CDR1 SEHNR and CDR2 FQNEAQ (reference sequence). The CDR3 spans 13 residues. V dropped 1 base and J dropped 4 bases, with 7 bases sitting between them. The CDR3 region is CASSLGQSYGYTF. Here the CDR3 DNA reads TGTGCCAGCAGCTTAGGGCAGTCCTATGGCTACACCTTC. Variable domain in full (rest from reference TRBV7-9 and TRBJ1-2): DTGVSQNPRHKITKRGQNVTFRCDPISEHNRLYWYRQTLGQGPEFLTYFQNEAQLEKSRLLSDRFSAERPKGSFSTLEIQRTEQGDSAMYLCASSLGQSYGYTFGSGTRLTVV.

In its sample, this clonotype was seen many times. The rearrangement links TRBV10-3 to TRBJ2-1; 9 nucleotides match TRBD2. J gave up 6 bases and V 3 bases, and 9 bases lay outside the gene matches. This CDR3 has 16 residues. The germline gives CDR1 ENHRY, CDR2 SYGVKD. CDR3 sequence reads: CAISERASGEPNEQFF. Written as DNA, the CDR3 is TGTGCCATCAGTGAACGGGCTAGCGGGGAGCCCAATGAGCAGTTCTTC.

This chain's CDR3 is CAWSGGSYEQYF. The DNA for the CDR3 is TGTGCCTGGAGTGGAGGGTCCTACGAGCAGTACTTC. This chain joins TRBV30 and TRBJ2-7, with D perhaps matching TRBD2 (5 bases). V was pared by 1 base and J by 1 base, with 5 bases between. The CDR3 loop spans 12 amino acids. Germline V gene sequence: CDR1 GTSNPN, CDR2 SVGIG (reference sequence).

Remarks on this clonotype: A much larger clone lies a single base off, so this may be a read error. The V call is TRBV5-1, the J call TRBJ2-1; 8 bases align to TRBD2. The V gene's germline CDR1 is SGHRS and CDR2 YFSETQ. CDR3 size: 15 residues. The CDR3 DNA follows: TGTGCCAGCAGCTTGGTCGGGACAAGCGGGAGTAGGCAGTTCTTC. It is translated as CASSLVGTSGSRQFF. Using reference TRBV5-1 and TRBJ2-1 for the parts outside the CDR3, the full variable domain is KAGVTQTPRYLIKTRGQQVTLSCSPISGHRSVSWYQQTPGQGLQFLFEYFSETQRNKGNFPGRFSGRQFSNSRSEMNVSTLELGDSALYLCASSLVGTSGSRQFFGPGTRLTVL.